This T cell receptor beta chain was observed in a study of regulatory T cells in long-lasting Graves disease. Study outcomes and limitations: Patients with persistent disease showed a bias toward TRBV28, TRBJ1-2 and TRBJ2-5.

Time point: newly diagnosed GD, antithyroid drugs for less than 3 months. PBMCs were the source of the RNA used for TCR sequencing. The authors drew patients from an endocrinology department in Xi'an, China. This clonotype was seen many times. What it recognizes is unknown. Germline lookup yields CDR1 MDHEN and CDR2 SYDVKM. This CDR3 comprises 14 residues. Trimming took off 5 bases at V and 2 bases at J, with 11 bases between the two ends. The TCR beta library used iRepertoire HTBI primers with Arm-PCR amplification of CDR3. MiXCR, applied by TCRdb to the multiplex PCR reads, yields one record per CDR3 protein. This sample has around 500,000 distinct CDR3 sequences; approximately 12% occur once, and the top ten carry roughly 10%. These same data were also listed under a study on T cells in Graves' hyperthyroidism and ophthalmopathy. That report notes: The HTBI primer set drove a first-round RT-PCR of the TCR CDR3.

The chain has TRBV28 and TRBJ2-3; possible D gene TRBD2, 7 bases. The sample was peripheral blood mononuclear cells (PBMCs), taken at new diagnosis, from a patient treated with antithyroid drugs. This receptor was obtained from a man aged 25-45 years with Graves disease. The CDR3 nucleotides read TGTGCCAGCAGTCTGGGGGGGGCCACAGATACGCAGTATTTT. This encodes CASSLGGATDTQYF.